The present T cell receptor (beta chain) was sequenced within a study of T cells in Graves' hyperthyroidism and ophthalmopathy. Broader study findings: The model's output predicted ophthalmopathy at a median of about 6.5 months prior to onset.

Hyperthyroidism patients were newly diagnosed, had disease duration under 2 months, and were aged 18 to 65 years. Using RNA transcripts as the source, TCR beta CDR3 regions were amplified. Using the HTBI primer set, a first-round RT-PCR was run on the TCR CDR3. Using its own MiXCR run on the multiplex PCR reads, TCRdb lists one record per CDR3 protein. Of approximately 720,000 distinct CDR3 sequences listed, over 15% are singletons. This clonotype was recorded many times. As yet, its antigen is unknown. The ends were cut back, 5 bases at V and 5 bases at J, with 12 bases in the middle. The CDR3 extends over 13 amino acids. The germline V gene has CDR1 KGHSH and CDR2 LQKENI.

The TCR comes from a woman in her forties or fifties with Graves' hyperthyroidism that later progressed to Graves' ophthalmopathy. The rearrangement links TRBV18 to TRBJ2-5; D may be TRBD1 or TRBD2 (5 bases each). The source material was blood. The CDR3 bases are TGTGCCAGCTCAAGGTCGGGGCTGGAGACCCAGTACTTC. It specifies CASSRSGLETQYF.